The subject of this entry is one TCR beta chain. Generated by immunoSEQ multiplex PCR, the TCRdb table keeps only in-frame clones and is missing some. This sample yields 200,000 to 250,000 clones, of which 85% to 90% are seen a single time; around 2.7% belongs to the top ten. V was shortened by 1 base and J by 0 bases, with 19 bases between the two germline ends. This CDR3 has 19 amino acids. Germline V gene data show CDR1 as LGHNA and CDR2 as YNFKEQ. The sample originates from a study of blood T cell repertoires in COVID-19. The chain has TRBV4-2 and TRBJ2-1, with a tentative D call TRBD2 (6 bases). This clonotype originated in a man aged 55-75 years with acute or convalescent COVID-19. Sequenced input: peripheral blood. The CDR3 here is CASSQVAWSAGSSYNEQFF. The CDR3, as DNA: TGTGCCAGCAGCCAAGTTGCCTGGTCTGCGGGGTCCTCCTACAATGAGCAGTTCTTC.